These 13 T cell receptor beta chains came from one sample sequenced in a study of T cell responses to AZD1222 COVID-19 vaccine. Profiled with immunoSEQ multiplex PCR; TCRdb holds only in-frame clones, not every one. The sample lists some 130,000 clones; roughly 90% were seen once. The input for sequencing was peripheral blood, taken 28 days after the second AZD1222 dose. These receptors originate from an adult who received the AZD1222 COVID-19 vaccine.

V usage is TRBV19 and J usage is TRBJ1-1, with 10 bases matching TRBD1. CDR3 size: 16 residues. J lost 7 bases, V lost 8 bases, and 16 bases had no gene match. Germline V lookup: CDR1 LNHDA, CDR2 SQIVND (reference sequence). The CDR3 loop is CASFPPGQGLVGEAFF. Here the CDR3 DNA reads TGTGCCAGTTTTCCCCCGGGACAGGGGCTGGTGGGTGAAGCTTTCTTT.

This clone came up a few times. This sequence joins TRBV27 and TRBJ2-3, with D hard to call. The CDR3 spans 13 residues. Germline V gene data show CDR1 as MNHEY and CDR2 as SMNVEV (reference sequence). Deletions cut 2 bases from V and 12 bases from J, with 15 bases between. The CDR3 region has the DNA TGTGCCAGCAGTTTACGGCGAGGTGAGGAACAGTATTTT. Translating gives CASSLRRGEEQYF.

The V call is TRBV6-5, the J call TRBJ1-2; D is unresolved. This CDR3 comprises 15 residues. Trimming removed 5 bases from V and 3 bases from J, with 16 bases in between. CDR1 and CDR2 from the germline V gene are MNHEY and SVGAGI. CDR3 in amino acids: CASSTPTTPYYGYTF. The CDR3 coding sequence is TGTGCCAGCAGTACCCCGACAACCCCGTACTATGGCTACACCTTC.

As regards this clone: The same CDR3 is also encoded by other DNA sequences in this sample. This rearrangement joins TRBV19 to TRBJ2-7; D unresolved. Trimming shortened V by 3 bases and J by 3 bases, and 9 bases separated the two germline ends. The CDR3 spans 13 residues. Germline V gene sequence: CDR1 LNHDA, CDR2 SQIVND (reference sequence). The CDR3 loop is CASSITANYEQYF. In DNA form, the CDR3 reads TGTGCCAGTAGTATTACAGCTAACTACGAGCAGTACTTC.

The chain links TRBV7-6 to TRBJ2-1; the match to TRBD1 covers 9 bases. Unmatched junction bases numbered 2, after V lost 5 bases and J lost 0 bases. The CDR3 loop spans 15 amino acids. Germline CDR1 SGHVS, CDR2 FNYEAQ. CDR3 sequence: CASSLGQGSYNEQFF. In DNA, the CDR3 is TGTGCCAGCAGCCTGGGACAGGGCTCCTACAATGAGCAGTTCTTC.

The V gene is TRBV7-8, the J gene TRBJ1-3; D uncertain. Germline V gene lookup returns CDR1 SGHVS and CDR2 FQNEAQ. The CDR3 consists of 15 residues. Trimming cost V 1 base and J 2 bases, with 9 bases left between them. The CDR3 here is CASSLVTGAGNTIYF. Here the CDR3 DNA reads TGTGCCAGCAGCTTAGTAACCGGGGCTGGAAACACCATATATTTT.

In this sample, this clone turned up once. This chain uses TRBV30 with TRBJ1-2; D remains unclear. V dropped 5 bases and J dropped 4 bases, with 14 bases sitting between them. Germline lookup yields CDR1 GTSNPN and CDR2 SVGIG (reference sequence). The CDR3 loop spans 13 amino acids. CDR3 DNA: TGTGCCTGGGATGGGAGAGGACCCTATGGCTACACCTTC. Its protein is CAWDGRGPYGYTF.

CDR3 sequence reads: CASGPAGPTDTQYF. The CDR3 coding sequence is TGCGCCAGCGGGCCCGCGGGCCCCACAGATACGCAGTATTTT. The V gene is TRBV5-1, the J gene TRBJ2-3; D might be TRBD2 (5 bases). The ends were cut back, 7 bases at V and 2 bases at J, with 14 bases in the middle. CDR1 and CDR2 (germline): SGHRS, YFSETQ. The CDR3 extends over 14 amino acids.

The V call is TRBV7-3, the J call TRBJ2-2; perhaps TRBD2 as D (5 bases). Trimming left V 7 bases short and J 0 bases short, with 9 bases between. Looked up from germline, CDR1 is SGHTA and CDR2 is FQGTGA. This CDR3 has 14 residues. In nucleotides, the CDR3 is TGTGCCAGCAAAAAGGGAGCGAACACCGGGGAGCTGTTTTTT. This translates into CASKKGANTGELFF.

Points on this clone: Different DNA sequences within this sample yield the same CDR3. The V and J genes are TRBV29-1 and TRBJ2-5; 7 nucleotides agree with TRBD2. Germline V gene lookup returns CDR1 SQVTM and CDR2 ANQGSEA. The V and J ends lost 4 bases and 3 bases, in that order; junction bases with no gene match: 2. The CDR3 runs to 12 residues. Here the CDR3 reads CSVAGGEETQYF. For the CDR3, the DNA is TGCAGCGTTGCTGGGGGGGAAGAGACCCAGTACTTC.

This clone occurred once. The J gene is TRBJ1-1, the V gene TRBV7-3; the D gene is possibly TRBD1 (6 bases). V was shortened by 1 base and J by 4 bases, with 7 bases between the two germline ends. Germline lookup yields CDR1 SGHTA and CDR2 FQGTGA. The CDR3 covers 13 residues. CDR3 nucleotides: TGTGCCAGCAGCTTAAAAGGGGGCACTGAAGCTTTCTTT. This codes for CASSLKGGTEAFF.

The CDR3 protein is CATSIPLALLYTF. The CDR3 DNA is TGTGCCACCAGCATCCCCCTGGCGCTTCTCTACACCTTC. The rearrangement joins TRBV15 to TRBJ1-2; no definite D call. Germline assignment: CDR1 LNHNV and CDR2 YYDKDF (reference sequence). The CDR3 is made up of 13 amino acids. V lost 4 bases, J lost 10 bases, and 16 bases lay in between. Filled out from reference TRBV15 and TRBJ1-2, the complete variable domain reads DAMVIQNPRYQVTQFGKPVTLSCSQTLNHNVMYWYQQKSSQAPKLLFHYYDKDFNNEADTPDNFQSRRPNTSFCFLDIRSPGLGDTAMYLCATSIPLALLYTFGSGTRLTVV.

The chain is built from TRBV5-1 and TRBJ2-1; D is ambiguous. The germline CDR1 and CDR2 sequences are SGHRS and YFSETQ. The length of the CDR3 is 15 residues. V shed 1 base and J shed 5 bases, with 13 bases lying between them. The CDR3 nucleotides read TGCGCCAGCAGCTTGATTATGACTGGTCACAATGAGCAGTTCTTC. Its translation is CASSLIMTGHNEQFF.